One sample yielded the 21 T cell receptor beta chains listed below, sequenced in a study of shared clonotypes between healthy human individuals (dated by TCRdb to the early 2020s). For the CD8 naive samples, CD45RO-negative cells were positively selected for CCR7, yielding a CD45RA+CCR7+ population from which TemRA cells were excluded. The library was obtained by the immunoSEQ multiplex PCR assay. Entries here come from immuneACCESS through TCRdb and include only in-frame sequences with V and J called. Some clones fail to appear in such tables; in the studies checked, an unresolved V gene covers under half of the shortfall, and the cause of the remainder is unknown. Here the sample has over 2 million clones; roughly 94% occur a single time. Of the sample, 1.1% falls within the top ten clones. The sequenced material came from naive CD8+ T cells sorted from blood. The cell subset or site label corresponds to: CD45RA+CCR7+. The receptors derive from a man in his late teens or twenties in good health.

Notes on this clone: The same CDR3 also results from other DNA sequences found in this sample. The chain's CDR3 is CASSVDGDSNQPQHF. CDR3 nucleotide sequence: TGTGCCAGCAGCGTAGATGGGGATAGCAATCAGCCCCAGCATTTT. The chain joins TRBV9 to TRBJ1-5; D gene ambiguous. Germline V gene lookup returns CDR1 SGDLS and CDR2 YYNGEE. This CDR3 is 15 amino acids long. V lost 0 bases, J lost 0 bases, and 7 bases lay in between. Looking up the rest from reference TRBV9 and TRBJ1-5 gives the full variable domain: DSGVTQTPKHLITATGQRVTLRCSPRSGDLSVYWYQQSLDQGLQFLIQYYNGEERAKGNILERFSAQQFPDLHSELNLSSLELGDSALYFCASSVDGDSNQPQHFGDGTRLSIL.

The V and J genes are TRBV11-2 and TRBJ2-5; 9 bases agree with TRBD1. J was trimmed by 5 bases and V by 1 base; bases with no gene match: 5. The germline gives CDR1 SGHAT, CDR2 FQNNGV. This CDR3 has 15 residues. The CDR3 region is CASSLVQGAGETQYF. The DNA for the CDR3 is TGTGCCAGCAGCTTAGTACAGGGGGCTGGCGAGACCCAGTACTTC.

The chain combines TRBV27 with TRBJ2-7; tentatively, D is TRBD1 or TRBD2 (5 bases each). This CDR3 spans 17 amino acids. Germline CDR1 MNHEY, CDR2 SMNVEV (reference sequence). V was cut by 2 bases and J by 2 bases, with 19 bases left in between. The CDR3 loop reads CASSLSPGAATPYEQYF. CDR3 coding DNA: TGTGCCAGCAGTTTAAGTCCCGGGGCAGCCACCCCCTACGAGCAGTACTTC.

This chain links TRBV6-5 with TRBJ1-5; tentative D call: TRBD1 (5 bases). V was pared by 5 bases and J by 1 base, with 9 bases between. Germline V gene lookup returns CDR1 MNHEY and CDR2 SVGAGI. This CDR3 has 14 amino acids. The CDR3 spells CASSQAGSNQPQHF. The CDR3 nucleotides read TGTGCCAGCAGTCAGGCAGGGAGCAATCAGCCCCAGCATTTT.

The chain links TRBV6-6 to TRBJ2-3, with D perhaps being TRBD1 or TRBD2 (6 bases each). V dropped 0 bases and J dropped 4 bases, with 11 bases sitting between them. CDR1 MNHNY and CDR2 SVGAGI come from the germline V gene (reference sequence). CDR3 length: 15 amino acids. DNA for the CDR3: TGTGCCAGCAGTTACTCGTTAAGGGGGGCAGATACGCAGTATTTT. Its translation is CASSYSLRGADTQYF.

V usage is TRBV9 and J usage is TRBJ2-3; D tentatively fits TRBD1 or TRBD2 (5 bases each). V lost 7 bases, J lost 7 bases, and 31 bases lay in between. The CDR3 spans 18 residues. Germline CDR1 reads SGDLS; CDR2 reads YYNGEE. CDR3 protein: CASAARLVERTNMNTQYF. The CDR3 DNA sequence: TGTGCCAGCGCGGCGCGTTTGGTTGAGCGGACAAACATGAATACGCAGTATTTT.

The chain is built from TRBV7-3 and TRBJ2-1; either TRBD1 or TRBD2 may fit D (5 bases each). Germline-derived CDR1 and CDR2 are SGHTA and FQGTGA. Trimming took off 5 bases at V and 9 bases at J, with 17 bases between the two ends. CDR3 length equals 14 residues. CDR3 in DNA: TGTGCCAGCAGCGGCCTGGGACCCCCCAGTGAGCAGTTCTTC. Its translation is CASSGLGPPSEQFF.

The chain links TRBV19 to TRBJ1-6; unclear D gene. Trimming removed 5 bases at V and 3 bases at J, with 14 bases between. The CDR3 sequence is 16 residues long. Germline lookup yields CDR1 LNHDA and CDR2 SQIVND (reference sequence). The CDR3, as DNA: TGTGCCAGTAGTGGAACGGGCCAATACTATAATTCACCCCTCCACTTT. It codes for CASSGTGQYYNSPLHF.

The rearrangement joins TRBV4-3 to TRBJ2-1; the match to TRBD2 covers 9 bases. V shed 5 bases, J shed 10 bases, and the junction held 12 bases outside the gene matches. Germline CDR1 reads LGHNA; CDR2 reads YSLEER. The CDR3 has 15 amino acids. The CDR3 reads CASSLEREDMGEQFF. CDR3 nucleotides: TGCGCCAGCAGCTTAGAGCGGGAGGATATGGGGGAGCAGTTCTTC.

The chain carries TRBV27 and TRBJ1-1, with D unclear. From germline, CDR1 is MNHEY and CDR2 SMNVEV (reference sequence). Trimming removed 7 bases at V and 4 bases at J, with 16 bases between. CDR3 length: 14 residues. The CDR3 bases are TGTGCCAGCACCCGGGTAGGTAGTGGCACTGAAGCTTTCTTT. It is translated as CASTRVGSGTEAFF.

Written as DNA, the CDR3 is TGTGCCTGGTCACCGGACTCCGGGAGCTACAATGAGCAGTTCTTC. It encodes CAWSPDSGSYNEQFF. V and J are TRBV30 and TRBJ2-1, with a possible D match to TRBD2 (6 bases). The CDR3 totals 15 residues. Germline assignment: CDR1 GTSNPN and CDR2 SVGIG (reference sequence). Trimming left V 5 bases short and J 3 bases short, with 17 bases between.

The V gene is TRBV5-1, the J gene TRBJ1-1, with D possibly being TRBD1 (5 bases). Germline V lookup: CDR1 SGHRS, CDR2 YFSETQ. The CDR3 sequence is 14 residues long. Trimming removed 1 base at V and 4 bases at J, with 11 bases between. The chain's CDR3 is CASSLSSGSTEAFF. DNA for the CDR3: TGCGCCAGCAGCTTGTCGTCAGGGAGCACTGAAGCTTTCTTT.

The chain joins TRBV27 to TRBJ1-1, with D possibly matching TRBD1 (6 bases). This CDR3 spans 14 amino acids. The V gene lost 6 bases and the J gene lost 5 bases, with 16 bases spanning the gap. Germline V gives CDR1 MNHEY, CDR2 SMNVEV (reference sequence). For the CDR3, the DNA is TGTGCCAGCAGCCTGGGGGCGGGGTTAACTGAAGCTTTCTTT. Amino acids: CASSLGAGLTEAFF.

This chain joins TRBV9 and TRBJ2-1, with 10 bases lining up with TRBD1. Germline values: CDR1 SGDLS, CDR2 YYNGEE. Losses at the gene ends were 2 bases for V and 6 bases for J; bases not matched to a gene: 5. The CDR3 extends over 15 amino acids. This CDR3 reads CASSVTGGLSNEQFF. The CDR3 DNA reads TGTGCCAGCAGCGTGACAGGGGGCCTTAGCAATGAGCAGTTCTTC.

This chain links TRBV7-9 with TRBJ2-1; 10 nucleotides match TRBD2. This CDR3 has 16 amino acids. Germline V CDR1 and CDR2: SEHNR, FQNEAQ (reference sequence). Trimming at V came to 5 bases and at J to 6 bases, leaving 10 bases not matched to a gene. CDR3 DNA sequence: TGTGCCAGCAGCCCGACCGGGACTAGCGATGCCAATGAGCAGTTCTTC. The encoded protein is CASSPTGTSDANEQFF.

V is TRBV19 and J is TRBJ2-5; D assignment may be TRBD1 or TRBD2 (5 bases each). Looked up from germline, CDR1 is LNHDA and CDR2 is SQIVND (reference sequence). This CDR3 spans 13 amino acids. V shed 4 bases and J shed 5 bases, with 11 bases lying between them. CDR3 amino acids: CASSTGAVETQYF. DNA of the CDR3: TGTGCCAGTAGTACCGGGGCGGTGGAGACCCAGTACTTC. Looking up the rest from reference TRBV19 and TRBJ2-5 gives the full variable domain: DGGITQSPKYLFRKEGQNVTLSCEQNLNHDAMYWYRQDPGQGLRLIYYSQIVNDFQKGDIAEGYSVSREKKESFPLTVTSAQKNPTAFYLCASSTGAVETQYFGPGTRLLVL.

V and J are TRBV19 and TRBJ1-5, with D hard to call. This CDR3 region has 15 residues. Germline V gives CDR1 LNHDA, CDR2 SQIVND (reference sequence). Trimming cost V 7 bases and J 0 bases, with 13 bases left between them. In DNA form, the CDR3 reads TGTGCCAGTAACACCGTGACGGATAGCAATCAGCCCCAGCATTTT. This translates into CASNTVTDSNQPQHF.

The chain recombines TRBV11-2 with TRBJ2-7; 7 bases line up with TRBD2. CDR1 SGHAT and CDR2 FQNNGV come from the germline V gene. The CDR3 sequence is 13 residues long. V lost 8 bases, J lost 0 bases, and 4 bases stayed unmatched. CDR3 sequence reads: CASGAGTSYEQYF. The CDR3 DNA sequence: TGTGCCAGCGGAGCGGGGACCTCCTACGAGCAGTACTTC.

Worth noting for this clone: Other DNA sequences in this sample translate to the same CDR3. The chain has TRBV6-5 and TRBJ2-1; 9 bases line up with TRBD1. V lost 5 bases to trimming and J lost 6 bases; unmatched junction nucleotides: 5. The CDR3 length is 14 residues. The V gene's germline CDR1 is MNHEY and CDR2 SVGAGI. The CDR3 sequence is CASSPGTGTNEQFF. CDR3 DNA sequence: TGTGCCAGCAGTCCCGGGACAGGGACCAATGAGCAGTTCTTC.

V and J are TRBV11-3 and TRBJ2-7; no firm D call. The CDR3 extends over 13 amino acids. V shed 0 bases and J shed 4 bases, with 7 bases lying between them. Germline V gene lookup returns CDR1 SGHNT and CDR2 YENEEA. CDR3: CASSLDRTYEQYF. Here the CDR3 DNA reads TGTGCCAGCAGCTTAGATCGGACGTACGAGCAGTACTTC.

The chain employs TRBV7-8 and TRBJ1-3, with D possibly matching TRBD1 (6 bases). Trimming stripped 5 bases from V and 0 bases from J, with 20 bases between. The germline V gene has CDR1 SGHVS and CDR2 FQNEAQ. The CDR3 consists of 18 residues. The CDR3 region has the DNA TGTGCCAGCAGCCCCCTCCACGGGGGCGAGGGCTCTGGAAACACCATATATTTT. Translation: CASSPLHGGEGSGNTIYF.